This T cell receptor beta chain was observed in a study of CD8+ T cells in alopecia areata. The treatment is: oral pan-JAK inhibitor, 5-10 mg twice daily. Punch biopsies of lesional scalp, plus peripheral blood, were taken from alopecia areata patients. Reverse transcribed after extraction, RNA yielded cDNA as the sequencing template. TCRdb's copy holds only in-frame clones and misses some; the assay was immunoSEQ multiplex PCR. The sample lists 170,000 or so clones, roughly 64% occurring once. Study-level points and caveats: Patients shared TCRs less clearly than mice did, possibly owing to HLA. Greater clonality was observed in lesional scalp samples, especially alopecia totalis/universalis, versus normal scalp.

As regards this clone: Its antigen remains unknown.

The TCR was taken from a human donor with alopecia areata. The sequencing used CD8+ T cells sorted from blood, collected at week 24, from a patient treated with tofacitinib.

Written as DNA, the CDR3 is TGTGCCTCCCTTCGGACAGGGAGACAAACCTACGAGCAGTACTTC. Translating it yields CASLRTGRQTYEQYF. The J gene is TRBJ2-7, the V gene TRBV30, with 8 bases aligning to TRBD1. Germline CDR1 reads GTSNPN; CDR2 reads SVGIG (reference sequence). This CDR3 contains 15 residues. V lost 7 bases and J lost 2; bases outside the gene matches: 13. Based on the CDR3 plus reference TRBV30 and TRBJ2-7, the full variable domain is SQTIHQWPATLVQPVGSPLSLECTVEGTSNPNLYWYRQAAGRGLQLLFYSVGIGQISSEVPQNLSASRPQDRQFILSSKKLLLSDSGFYLCASLRTGRQTYEQYFGPGTRLTVT.